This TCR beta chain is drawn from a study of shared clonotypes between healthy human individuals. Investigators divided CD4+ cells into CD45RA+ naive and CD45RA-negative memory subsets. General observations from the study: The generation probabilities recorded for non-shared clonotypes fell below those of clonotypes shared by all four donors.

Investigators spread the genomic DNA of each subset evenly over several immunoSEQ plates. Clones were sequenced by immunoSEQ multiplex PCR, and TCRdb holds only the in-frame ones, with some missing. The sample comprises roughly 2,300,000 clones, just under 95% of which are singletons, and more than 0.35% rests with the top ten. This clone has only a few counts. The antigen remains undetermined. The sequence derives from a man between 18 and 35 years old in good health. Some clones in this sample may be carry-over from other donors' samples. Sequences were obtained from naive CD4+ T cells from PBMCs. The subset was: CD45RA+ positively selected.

The CDR3 region is CAWSTVTEAFF. CDR3 bases: TGTGCCTGGAGCACGGTCACTGAAGCTTTCTTT. The chain joins TRBV30 to TRBJ1-1; the D is unclear. CDR3 length: 11 amino acids. Trimming cost V 3 bases and J 4 bases, with 6 bases left between them. Germline V gene data show CDR1 as GTSNPN and CDR2 as SVGIG (reference sequence).